This T cell receptor beta chain was sequenced in a study of shared clonotypes between healthy human individuals. Study-level findings and limits: Rarefaction indicated that sorted-subset sequencing remained incomplete although depth was large. Clonotypes not shared had lower generation probabilities than those common to all four donors. In general, naive subsets displayed greater estimated richness than memory subsets did.

The data were produced by immunoSEQ multiplex PCR, yet TCRdb's version contains in-frame clones alone and is incomplete. The repertoire holds more than 550,000 clones, with about 90% as singletons. The CD8 memory sample joined CD45RO+ cells and CCR7-negative CD45RA+ cells. To note about this clone: Its antigen remains unidentified.

Germline CDR1 SGHNT, CDR2 YENEEA. This CDR3 is built from 15 residues. The V and J ends lost 1 base and 8 bases respectively, with 15 bases between them. Sequencing used memory CD8+ T cells from PBMCs. Specified subset: CD45RO+ cells pooled with CCR7-negative TemRA cells. The sequence was obtained from a man aged 18 to 29 in good health. Some clones in this sample may be carry-over from other donors' samples. The chain employs TRBV11-3 and TRBJ2-1; D uncertain. CDR3 nucleotide sequence: TGTGCCAGCAGCTTAGCTTCCGCGACTGGGGATGAGCAGTTCTTC. It specifies CASSLASATGDEQFF.